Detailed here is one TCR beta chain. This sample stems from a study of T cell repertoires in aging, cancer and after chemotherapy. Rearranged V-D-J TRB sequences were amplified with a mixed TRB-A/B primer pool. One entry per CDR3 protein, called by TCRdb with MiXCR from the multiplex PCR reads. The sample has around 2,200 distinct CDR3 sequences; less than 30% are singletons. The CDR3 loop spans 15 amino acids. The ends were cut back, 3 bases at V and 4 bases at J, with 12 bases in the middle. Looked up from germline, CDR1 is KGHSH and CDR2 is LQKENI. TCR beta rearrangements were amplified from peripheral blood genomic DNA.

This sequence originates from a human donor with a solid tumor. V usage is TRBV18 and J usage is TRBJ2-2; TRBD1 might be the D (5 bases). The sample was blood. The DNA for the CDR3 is TGTGCCAGCTCACCCAGACAGCAATCCACCGGGGAGCTGTTTTTT. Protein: CASSPRQQSTGELFF.